Reported below is one T cell receptor beta chain. Its antigen is unidentified. This CDR3 is built from 14 residues. In germline, CDR1 is SQVTM, CDR2 ANQGSEA. Unmatched junction bases numbered 7, after V lost 6 bases and J lost 3 bases. These data originate in a study of CD8+ T cells in alopecia areata. Study summary: Treatment ran 6 to 18 months, with 6 months of follow-up afterward. Study-level findings and limits: An increase in clonality over normal scalp was evident in lesional scalp, especially alopecia totalis/universalis. Among the top 100, expanded CD8+ clones, as well as scalp clonality, were significantly decreased by tofacitinib.

Once RNA had been extracted, it was reverse transcribed into cDNA to act as the sequencing template. Only in-frame clones appear in the TCRdb table, and some are missing; sequencing was by immunoSEQ multiplex PCR. The sample has about 200,000 clones, about 60% seen once. The treatment denotes: oral pan-JAK inhibitor, 5-10 mg twice daily. Sequencing used CD4+ T cells sorted from blood, obtained at week 4, from a patient treated with tofacitinib. The V gene is TRBV29-1, the J gene TRBJ1-5; 8 nucleotides match TRBD1. This TCR was sampled from a human donor with alopecia areata. The CDR3 DNA reads TGCAGCGTGACGACAGGGGACGTCAATCAGCCCCAGCATTTT. This translates into CSVTTGDVNQPQHF.